This T cell receptor beta chain was obtained from a study of cytomegalovirus exposure and HLA in healthy donors. Researchers ran the PCR with 60 Vbeta and 13 Jbeta primers. Here immunoSEQ multiplex PCR was the method, and the copy in TCRdb shows in-frame clones only, minus some. The sample has 210,000 or so clones; 80% to 90% are singletons. The V end was cut by 2 bases, the J end by 5 bases, with 13 bases between. Germline assignment: CDR1 GTSNPN and CDR2 SVGIG (reference sequence). The CDR3 spans 13 residues. Sequenced material: PBMCs. This chain joins TRBV30 and TRBJ2-7, with D perhaps matching TRBD2 (6 bases). The receptor was isolated from a girl aged 2-15 years in good health and CMV-seronegative. The CDR3 here is CAWSPGWGDEQYF. CDR3 coding DNA: TGTGCCTGGAGTCCCGGATGGGGGGACGAGCAGTACTTC.